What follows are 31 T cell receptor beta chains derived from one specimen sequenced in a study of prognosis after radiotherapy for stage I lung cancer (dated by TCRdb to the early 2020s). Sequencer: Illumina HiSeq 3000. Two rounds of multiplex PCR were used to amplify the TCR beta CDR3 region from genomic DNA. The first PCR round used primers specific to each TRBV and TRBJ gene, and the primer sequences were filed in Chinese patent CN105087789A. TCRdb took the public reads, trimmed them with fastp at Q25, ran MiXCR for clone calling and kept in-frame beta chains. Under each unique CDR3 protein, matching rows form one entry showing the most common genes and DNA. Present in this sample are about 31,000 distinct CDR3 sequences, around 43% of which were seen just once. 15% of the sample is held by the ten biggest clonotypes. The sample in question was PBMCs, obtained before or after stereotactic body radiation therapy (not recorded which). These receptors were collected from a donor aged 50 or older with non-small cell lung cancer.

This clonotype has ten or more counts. CDR3 region: CATSREQGFYNEQYF. The CDR3, as DNA: TGTGCCACCAGCAGAGAACAGGGGTTCTACAACGAGCAGTACTTC. The J gene is TRBJ2-7, the V gene TRBV15; 7 bases map to TRBD1. This CDR3 region has 15 residues. Germline values: CDR1 LNHNV, CDR2 YYDKDF (reference sequence). V was pared by 0 bases and J by 5 bases, with 7 bases of the junction left unmatched. The full variable domain, with the rest looked up from reference TRBV15 and TRBJ2-7, is DAMVIQNPRYQVTQFGKPVTLSCSQTLNHNVMYWYQQKSSQAPKLLFHYYDKDFNNEADTPDNFQSRRPNTSFCFLDIRSPGLGDTAMYLCATSREQGFYNEQYFGPGTRLTVT.

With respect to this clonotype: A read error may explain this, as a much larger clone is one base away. The CDR3 loop reads CASSYSASENIKYF. The CDR3 bases are TGTGCCAGCAGTTACTCGGCTAGCGAAAACATTAAGTACTTC. The chain is built from TRBV6-6 and TRBJ2-4, with D perhaps matching TRBD2 (6 bases). This CDR3 has 14 residues. Germline CDR1 is MNHNY and CDR2 is SVGAGI (reference sequence).

In DNA, the CDR3 is TGTGCCACGGGACAGGGTGGAGATGAGCAGTTCTTC. Translated: CATGQGGDEQFF. V is TRBV19 and J is TRBJ2-1, with TRBD1 matching over 9 bases. CDR1 and CDR2 (germline): LNHDA, SQIVND (reference sequence). The CDR3 length is 12 residues. Trimming took 10 bases from V and 8 from J; bases not matched to a gene: 6.

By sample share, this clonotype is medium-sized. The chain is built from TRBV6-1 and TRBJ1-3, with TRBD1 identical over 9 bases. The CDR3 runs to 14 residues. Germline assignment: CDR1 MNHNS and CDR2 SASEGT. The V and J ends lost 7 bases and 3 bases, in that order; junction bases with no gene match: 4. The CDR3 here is CASMDRGGGNTIYF. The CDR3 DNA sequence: TGTGCCAGCATGGACAGGGGAGGTGGAAACACCATATATTTT.

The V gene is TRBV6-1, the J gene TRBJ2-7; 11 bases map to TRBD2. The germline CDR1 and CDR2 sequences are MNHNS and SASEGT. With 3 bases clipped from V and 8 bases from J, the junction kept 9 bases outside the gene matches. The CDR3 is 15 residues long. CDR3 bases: TGTGCCAGCAGTGATGAACTAGCGGGAGTGGGGCAGCAGTACTTC. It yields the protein CASSDELAGVGQQYF.

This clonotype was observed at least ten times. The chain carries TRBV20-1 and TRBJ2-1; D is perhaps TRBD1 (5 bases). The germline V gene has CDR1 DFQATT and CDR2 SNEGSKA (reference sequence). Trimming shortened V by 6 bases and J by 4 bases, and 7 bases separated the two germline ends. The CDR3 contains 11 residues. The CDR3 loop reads CSARQYNEQFF. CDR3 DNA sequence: TGCAGTGCCCGACAGTACAATGAGCAGTTCTTC.

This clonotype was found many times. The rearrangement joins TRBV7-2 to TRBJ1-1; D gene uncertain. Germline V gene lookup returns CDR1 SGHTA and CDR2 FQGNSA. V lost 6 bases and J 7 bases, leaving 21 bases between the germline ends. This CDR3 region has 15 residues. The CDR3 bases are TGTGCCAGCAGGAACCCGTTGGGGAGCGTAAATGAAGCTTTCTTT. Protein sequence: CASRNPLGSVNEAFF.

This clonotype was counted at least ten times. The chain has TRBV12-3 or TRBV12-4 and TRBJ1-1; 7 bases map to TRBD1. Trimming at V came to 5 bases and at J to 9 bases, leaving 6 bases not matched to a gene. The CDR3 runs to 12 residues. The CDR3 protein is CASSLGQIQAFF. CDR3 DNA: TGTGCCAGCAGTCTGGGACAGATTCAAGCTTTCTTT.

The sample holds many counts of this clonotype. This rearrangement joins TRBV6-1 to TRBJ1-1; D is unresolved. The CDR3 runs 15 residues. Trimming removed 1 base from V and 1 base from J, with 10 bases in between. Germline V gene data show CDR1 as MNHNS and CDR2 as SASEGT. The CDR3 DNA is TGTGCCAGCAGTGAAGGCGTGACACCGAACACTGAAGCTTTCTTT. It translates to CASSEGVTPNTEAFF.

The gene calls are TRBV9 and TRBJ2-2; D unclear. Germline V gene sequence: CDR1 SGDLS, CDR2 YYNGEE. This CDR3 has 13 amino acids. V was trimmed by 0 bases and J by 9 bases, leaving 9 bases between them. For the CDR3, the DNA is TGTGCCAGCAGCGTAGATTCTTGGCGGGAGCTGTTTTTT. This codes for CASSVDSWRELFF.

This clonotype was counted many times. CDR3 in DNA: TGTGCCTGGTGGCGGCAGGGAAACGGGTGGGATGGCTACACCTTC. Translation gives CAWWRQGNGWDGYTF. This chain connects TRBV30 to TRBJ1-2; D may be TRBD1 (5 bases). V was pared by 5 bases and J by 6 bases, with 22 bases between. CDR3 length: 15 residues. From germline, CDR1 is GTSNPN and CDR2 SVGIG (reference sequence).

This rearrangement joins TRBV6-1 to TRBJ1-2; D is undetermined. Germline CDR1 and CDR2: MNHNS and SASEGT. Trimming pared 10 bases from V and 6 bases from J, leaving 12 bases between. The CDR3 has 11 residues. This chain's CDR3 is CATVWGNGYTF. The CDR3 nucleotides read TGTGCCACCGTTTGGGGAAATGGCTACACCTTC.

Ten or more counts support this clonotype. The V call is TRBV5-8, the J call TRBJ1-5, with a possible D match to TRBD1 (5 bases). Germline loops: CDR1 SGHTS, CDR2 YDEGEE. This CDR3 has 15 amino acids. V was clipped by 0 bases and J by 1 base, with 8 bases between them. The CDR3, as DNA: TGTGCCAGCAGCTTGGAGGGACTCAGCAATCAGCCCCAGCATTTT. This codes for CASSLEGLSNQPQHF. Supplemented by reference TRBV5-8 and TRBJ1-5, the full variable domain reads EAGVTQSPTHLIKTRGQQATLRCSPISGHTSVYWYQQALGLGLQFLLWYDEGEERNRGNFPPRFSGRQFPNYSSELNVNALELEDSALYLCASSLEGLSNQPQHFGDGTRLSIL.

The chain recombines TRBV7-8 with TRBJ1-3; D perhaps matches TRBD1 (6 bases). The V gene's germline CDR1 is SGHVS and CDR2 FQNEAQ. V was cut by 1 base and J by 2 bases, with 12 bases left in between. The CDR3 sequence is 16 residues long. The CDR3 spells CASSLEGRGPGNTIYF. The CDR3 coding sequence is TGTGCCAGCAGCTTAGAGGGCCGGGGGCCTGGAAACACCATATATTTT.

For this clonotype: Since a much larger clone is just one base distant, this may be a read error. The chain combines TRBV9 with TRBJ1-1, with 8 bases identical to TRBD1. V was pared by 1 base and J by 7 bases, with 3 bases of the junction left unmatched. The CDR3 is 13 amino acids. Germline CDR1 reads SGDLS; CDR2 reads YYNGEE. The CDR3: CASSVPGQGEAFF. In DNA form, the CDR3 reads TGTGCCAGCAGCGTACCCGGACAGGGTGAAGCTTTCTTT.

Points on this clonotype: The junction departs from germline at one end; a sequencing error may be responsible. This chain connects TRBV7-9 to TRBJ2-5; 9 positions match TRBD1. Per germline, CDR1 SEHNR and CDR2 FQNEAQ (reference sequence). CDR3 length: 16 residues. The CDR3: CASSLGLGQGAETKYF. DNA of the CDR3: TGTGCCAGCAGCTTAGGGTTGGGACAGGGTGCAGAGACCAAGTACTTC.

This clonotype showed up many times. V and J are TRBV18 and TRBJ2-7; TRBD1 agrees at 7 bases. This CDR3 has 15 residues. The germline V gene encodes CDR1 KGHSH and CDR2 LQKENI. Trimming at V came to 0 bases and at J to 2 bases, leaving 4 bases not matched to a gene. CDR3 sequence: CASSPPGTAPYEQYF. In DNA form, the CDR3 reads TGTGCCAGCTCACCACCCGGGACAGCGCCCTACGAGCAGTACTTC.

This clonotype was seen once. The CDR3 bases are TGTGCCAGCAGTTCCCTCGGTGGCGGGAGGGAAAGGGAGCAGTTCTTC. It encodes CASSSLGGGREREQFF. The chain is built from TRBV28 and TRBJ2-1; TRBD2 matches at 9 bases. CDR3 length: 16 amino acids. CDR1 and CDR2 from the germline V gene are MDHEN and SYDVKM. V lost 4 bases to trimming and J lost 10 bases; unmatched junction nucleotides: 14. Full variable domain (missing parts from reference TRBV28 and TRBJ2-1): DVKVTQSSRYLVKRTGEKVFLECVQDMDHENMFWYRQDPGLGLRLIYFSYDVKMKEKGDIPEGYSVSREKKERFSLILESASTNQTSMYLCASSSLGGGREREQFFGPGTRLTVL.

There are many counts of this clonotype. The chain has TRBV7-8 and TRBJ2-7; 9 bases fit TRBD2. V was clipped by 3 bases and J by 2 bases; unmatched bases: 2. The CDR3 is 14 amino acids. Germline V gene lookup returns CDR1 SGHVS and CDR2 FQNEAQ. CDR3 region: CASSFRGRAYEQYF. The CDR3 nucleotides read TGTGCCAGCAGCTTTCGCGGGAGGGCCTACGAGCAGTACTTC.

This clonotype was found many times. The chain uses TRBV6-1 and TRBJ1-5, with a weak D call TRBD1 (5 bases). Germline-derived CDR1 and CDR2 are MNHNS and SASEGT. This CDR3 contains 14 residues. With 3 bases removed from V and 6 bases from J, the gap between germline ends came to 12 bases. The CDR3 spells CASSDGGVRQPQHF. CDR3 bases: TGTGCCAGCAGTGATGGGGGGGTTCGTCAGCCCCAGCATTTT.

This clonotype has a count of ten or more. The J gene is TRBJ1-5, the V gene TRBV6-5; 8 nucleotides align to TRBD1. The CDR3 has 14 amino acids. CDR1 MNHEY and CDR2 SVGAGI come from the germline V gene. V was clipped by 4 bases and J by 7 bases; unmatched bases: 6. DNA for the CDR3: TGTGCCAGCAGTTCTGGACAGGGCGGGCAGCCCCAGCATTTT. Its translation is CASSSGQGGQPQHF.

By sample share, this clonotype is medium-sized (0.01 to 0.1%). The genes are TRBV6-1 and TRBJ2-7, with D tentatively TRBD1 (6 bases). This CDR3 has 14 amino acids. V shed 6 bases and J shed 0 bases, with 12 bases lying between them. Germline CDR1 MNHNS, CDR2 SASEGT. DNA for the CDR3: TGTGCCAGCAGAGCCCGGGACACCTCCTACGAGCAGTACTTC. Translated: CASRARDTSYEQYF.

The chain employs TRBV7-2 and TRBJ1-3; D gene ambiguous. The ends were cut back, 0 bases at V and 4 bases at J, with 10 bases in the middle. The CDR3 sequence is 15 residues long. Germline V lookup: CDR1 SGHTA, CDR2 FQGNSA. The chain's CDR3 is CASSLAWRSGNTIYF. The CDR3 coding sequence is TGTGCCAGCAGCTTAGCCTGGAGGTCCGGAAACACCATATATTTT.

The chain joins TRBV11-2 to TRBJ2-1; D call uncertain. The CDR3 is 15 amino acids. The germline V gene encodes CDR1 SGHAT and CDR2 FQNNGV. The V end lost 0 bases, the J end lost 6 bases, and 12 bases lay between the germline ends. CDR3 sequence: CASSLEAYSFNEQFF. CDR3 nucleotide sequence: TGTGCCAGCAGCTTAGAGGCCTACAGTTTCAATGAGCAGTTCTTC.

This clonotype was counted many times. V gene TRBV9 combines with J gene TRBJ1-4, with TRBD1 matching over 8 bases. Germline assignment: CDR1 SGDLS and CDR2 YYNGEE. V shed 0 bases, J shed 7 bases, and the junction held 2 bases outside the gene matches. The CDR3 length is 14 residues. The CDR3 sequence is CASSVGTGFEKLFF. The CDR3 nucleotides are TGTGCCAGCAGCGTAGGGACAGGGTTTGAAAAACTGTTTTTT.

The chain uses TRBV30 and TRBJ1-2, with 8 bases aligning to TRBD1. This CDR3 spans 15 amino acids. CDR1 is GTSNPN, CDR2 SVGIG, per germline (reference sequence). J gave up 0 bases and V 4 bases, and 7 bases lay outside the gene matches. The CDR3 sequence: CAWIGWDRTNYGYTF. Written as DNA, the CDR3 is TGTGCCTGGATCGGGTGGGACAGGACTAACTATGGCTACACCTTC.

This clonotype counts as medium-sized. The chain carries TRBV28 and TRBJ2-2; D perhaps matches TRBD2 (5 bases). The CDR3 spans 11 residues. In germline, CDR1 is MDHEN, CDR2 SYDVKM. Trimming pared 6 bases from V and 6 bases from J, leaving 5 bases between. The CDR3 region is CASRGAGELFF. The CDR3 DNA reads TGTGCCAGCAGGGGAGCCGGGGAGCTGTTTTTT.

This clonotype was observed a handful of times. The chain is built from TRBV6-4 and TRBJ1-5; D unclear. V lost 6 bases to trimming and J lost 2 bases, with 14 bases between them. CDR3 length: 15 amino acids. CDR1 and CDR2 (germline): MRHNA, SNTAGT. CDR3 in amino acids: CASSQHLRGNQPQHF. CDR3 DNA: TGTGCCAGCAGCCAACACTTACGCGGCAATCAGCCCCAGCATTTT.

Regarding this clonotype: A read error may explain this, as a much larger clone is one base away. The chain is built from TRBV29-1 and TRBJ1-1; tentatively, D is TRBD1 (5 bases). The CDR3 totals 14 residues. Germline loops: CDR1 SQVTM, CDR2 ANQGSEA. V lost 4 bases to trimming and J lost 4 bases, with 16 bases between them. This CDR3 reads CSVAQALGGTEAFF. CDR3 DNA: TGCAGCGTTGCACAGGCCCTCGGGGGCACTGAAGCTTTCTTT.

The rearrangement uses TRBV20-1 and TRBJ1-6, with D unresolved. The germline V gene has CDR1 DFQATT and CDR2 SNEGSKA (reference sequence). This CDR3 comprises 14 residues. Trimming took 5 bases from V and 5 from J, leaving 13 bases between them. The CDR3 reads CSAPPALDNSPLHF. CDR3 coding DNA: TGCAGTGCTCCCCCTGCATTGGATAATTCACCCCTCCACTTT.

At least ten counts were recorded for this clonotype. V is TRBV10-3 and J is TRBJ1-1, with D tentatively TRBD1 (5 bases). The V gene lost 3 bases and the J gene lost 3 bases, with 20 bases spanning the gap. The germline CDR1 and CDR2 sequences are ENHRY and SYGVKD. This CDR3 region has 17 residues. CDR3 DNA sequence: TGTGCCATCAGTGAAAACCAGGGTGTAAGGAAGGACACTGAAGCTTTCTTT. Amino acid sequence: CAISENQGVRKDTEAFF.